This T cell receptor (beta chain) was found in a study of human T cells and chemical hapten exposure. Across the whole study: The study sensitized with 2% DPC on an approximately 2 cm by approximately 2 cm patch of upper inner arm skin.

This clonotype was observed many times. Its specificity is not known. Germline V gives CDR1 MGHRA, CDR2 YSYEKL. CDR3 size: 17 residues. V lost 0 bases to trimming and J lost 4 bases; unmatched junction nucleotides: 8. The sample's time point: patch test 1, 2 weeks after DPC sensitization. Treatment specified: therapeutic diphenylcyclopropenone sensitization with weekly scalp DPC. One entry per CDR3 protein results from TCRdb running MiXCR on the RACE reads. The sample records 300,000 to 450,000 distinct CDR3 sequences, roughly 4.8% being singletons. Study-wide findings and caveats: Expanded TCRs made up significantly more big CDR3 similarity clusters than controls did. Expanded TCR counts at PT1 went up together with patch test score, a positive correlation.

This chain links TRBV4-1 with TRBJ2-5; TRBD2 matches 10 bases. The source of this sequence is a woman between 45 and 60 years old with alopecia areata. Some clones in this sample may be carry-over from other donors' samples. The material was whole blood, obtained in connection with sensitization to the hapten diphenylcyclopropenone (DPC). The CDR3 DNA reads as TGCGCCAGCAGCCAAGATTGGACTAGCGGAGCCAGAGAGACCCAGTACTTC. It translates to CASSQDWTSGARETQYF.